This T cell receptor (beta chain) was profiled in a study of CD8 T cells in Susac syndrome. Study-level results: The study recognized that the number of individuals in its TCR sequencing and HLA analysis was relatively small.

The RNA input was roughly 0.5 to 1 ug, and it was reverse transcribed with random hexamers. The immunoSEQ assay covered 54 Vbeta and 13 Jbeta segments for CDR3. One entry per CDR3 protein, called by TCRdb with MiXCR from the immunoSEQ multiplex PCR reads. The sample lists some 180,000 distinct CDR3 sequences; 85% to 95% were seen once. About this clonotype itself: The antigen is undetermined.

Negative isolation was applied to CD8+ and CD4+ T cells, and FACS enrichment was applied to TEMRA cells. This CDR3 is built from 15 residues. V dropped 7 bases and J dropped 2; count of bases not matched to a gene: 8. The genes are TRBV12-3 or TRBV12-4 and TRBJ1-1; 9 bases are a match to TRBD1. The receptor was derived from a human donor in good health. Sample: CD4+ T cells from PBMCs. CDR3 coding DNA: TGTGCCAGCACCCTAACAGGGGGCAAAAACACTGAAGCTTTCTTT. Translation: CASTLTGGKNTEAFF.